This passage covers 20 T cell receptor beta chains from one sample sequenced in a study of STAT5B mutations in CD4+ large granular lymphocyte leukemia. Assay: immunoSEQ multiplex PCR; the TCRdb copy retains only in-frame clones and omits some. The sample lists 31,000 or so clones; 60% to 80% were seen once. Material: CD4+ T cells from blood buffy coats. The receptors come from a human donor in good health.

The rearrangement joins TRBV5-6 to TRBJ1-1; D perhaps matches TRBD1 (5 bases). V was shortened by 4 bases and J by 0 bases, with 16 bases between the two germline ends. CDR3 length: 16 amino acids. Germline V gene lookup returns CDR1 SGHDT and CDR2 YYEEEE. CDR3 in amino acids: CASSPPSGALNTEAFF. CDR3 nucleotides: TGTGCCAGCAGCCCTCCCTCCGGGGCCCTGAACACTGAAGCTTTCTTT.

This clone was observed a few times. The rearrangement joins TRBV9 to TRBJ2-7, with unresolved D. Germline V CDR1 and CDR2: SGDLS, YYNGEE. The V and J ends lost 10 bases and 0 bases respectively, with 17 bases between them. CDR3 length equals 14 residues. This chain's CDR3 is CALERQALSYEQYF. DNA for the CDR3: TGTGCCCTCGAACGGCAGGCGCTCTCCTACGAGCAGTACTTC.

The rearrangement joins TRBV2 to TRBJ2-2, with 12 bases fitting TRBD2. After removal of 7 bases from V and 7 bases from J, the junction contained 7 bases not matched to a gene. This CDR3 comprises 15 residues. Per the germline V gene, CDR1 is SNHLY and CDR2 is FYNNEI. The DNA of the CDR3 is TGTGCCAGCACACTAGCGGGAGGACGATACGGGGAGCTGTTTTTT. It is translated as CASTLAGGRYGELFF.

The chain joins TRBV5-4 to TRBJ2-1; 8 bases are shared with TRBD2. In germline, CDR1 is SGHNT, CDR2 YYREEE (reference sequence). V lost 4 bases to trimming and J lost 6 bases; unmatched junction nucleotides: 6. There are 14 residues in the CDR3. The CDR3: CASSPWTSSNEQFF. In DNA form, the CDR3 reads TGTGCCAGCAGCCCGTGGACTAGCAGCAATGAGCAGTTCTTC.

This clone was seen only once. V usage is TRBV5-5 and J usage is TRBJ1-1; 8 nucleotides agree with TRBD1. The germline CDR1 and CDR2 sequences are SGHKS and YYEKEE (reference sequence). With 0 bases clipped from V and 3 bases from J, the junction kept 4 bases outside the gene matches. The CDR3 extends over 15 amino acids. The CDR3 sequence: CASSLGQGLDTEAFF. The CDR3 coding sequence is TGTGCCAGCAGCTTGGGACAGGGGCTGGACACTGAAGCTTTCTTT.

The CDR3 loop is CASSSRTGVVKWETQYF. CDR3 nucleotides: TGTGCCAGCAGCTCCCGGACAGGGGTGGTTAAATGGGAGACCCAGTACTTC. This chain uses TRBV5-6 with TRBJ2-5, with 9 bases lining up with TRBD1. Germline V CDR1 and CDR2: SGHDT, YYEEEE. CDR3 length: 17 amino acids. V trimming: 3 bases; J trimming: 5 bases; junction bases outside the gene matches: 14.

This clone was counted a few times. V is TRBV10-3 and J is TRBJ2-3; 8 bases are a match to TRBD1. The CDR3 length is 16 residues. Germline V gives CDR1 ENHRY, CDR2 SYGVKD. The V gene end was trimmed by 6 bases and the J gene end by 2 bases; junction bases not matched to a gene: 10. The chain's CDR3 is CAIRESPGQVTDTQYF. The CDR3 region has the DNA TGTGCCATCAGGGAAAGCCCGGGACAGGTCACAGATACGCAGTATTTT.

This sequence joins TRBV11-2 and TRBJ2-7; D may match TRBD1 or TRBD2 (6 bases each). The germline gives CDR1 SGHAT, CDR2 FQNNGV. The CDR3 length is 17 residues. Trimming shortened V by 2 bases and J by 3 bases, and 20 bases separated the two germline ends. The CDR3: CASSLKEGGIYYYEQYF. CDR3 DNA: TGTGCCAGCAGCTTAAAGGAAGGGGGGATCTATTACTACGAGCAGTACTTC.

This clone was seen only once. The chain uses TRBV27 and TRBJ2-4; 8 bases fit TRBD1. This CDR3 region has 13 residues. Germline V lookup: CDR1 MNHEY, CDR2 SMNVEV (reference sequence). After removal of 1 base from V and 8 bases from J, the junction contained 1 base not matched to a gene. DNA of the CDR3: TGTGCCAGCAGTTTATACAGGGGGGACATTCAGTACTTC. Its protein is CASSLYRGDIQYF.

The V and J genes are TRBV2 and TRBJ1-1; D perhaps matches TRBD1 (6 bases). Germline values: CDR1 SNHLY, CDR2 FYNNEI. The CDR3 length is 14 residues. Trimming took off 7 bases at V and 1 base at J, with 13 bases between the two ends. CDR3 nucleotides: TGTGCCAGCAAAGGGGGACTTGCGAACACTGAAGCTTTCTTT. Amino acid sequence: CASKGGLANTEAFF.

The V and J genes are TRBV4-1 and TRBJ2-5, with D perhaps TRBD1 or TRBD2 (5 bases each). The germline CDR1 and CDR2 sequences are MGHRA and YSYEKL. Trimming stripped 0 bases from V and 2 bases from J, with 7 bases between. There are 14 residues in the CDR3. The CDR3 here is CASSQDWGQETQYF. Written as DNA, the CDR3 is TGCGCCAGCAGCCAAGATTGGGGGCAAGAGACCCAGTACTTC.

The chain combines TRBV6-5 with TRBJ2-7; 9 bases agree with TRBD2. Germline values: CDR1 MNHEY, CDR2 SVGAGI. The CDR3 runs to 15 residues. Unmatched junction bases numbered 4, after V lost 1 base and J lost 3 bases. CDR3: CASSYYSGSNYEQYF. CDR3 DNA: TGTGCCAGCAGTTACTATAGCGGGAGCAACTACGAGCAGTACTTC.

The genes are TRBV7-2 and TRBJ1-2; no clear D. The CDR3 spans 12 residues. V lost 3 bases, J lost 8 bases, and 10 bases lay in between. Germline V lookup: CDR1 SGHTA, CDR2 FQGNSA. The CDR3 coding sequence is TGTGCCAGCAGCTTCGCCAGGATGGGCTACACCTTC. Amino acids: CASSFARMGYTF.

In DNA, the CDR3 is TGTGCCAGCAGCCAAGGTGACAGGGGTTCGCCAGATACGCAGTATTTT. Translation gives CASSQGDRGSPDTQYF. The rearrangement links TRBV4-2 to TRBJ2-3; 8 nucleotides match TRBD1. The CDR3 is 16 residues long. Losses at the gene ends were 1 base for V and 4 bases for J; bases not matched to a gene: 7. Germline V gene data show CDR1 as LGHNA and CDR2 as YNFKEQ.

The CDR3 loop reads CAWRRGAGSEQYF. CDR3 nucleotides: TGTGCCTGGAGGAGGGGGGCGGGTAGCGAGCAGTACTTC. The V and J genes are TRBV30 and TRBJ2-7, with D perhaps being TRBD1 or TRBD2 (6 bases each). Germline CDR1 and CDR2: GTSNPN and SVGIG (reference sequence). Between the trimmed V and J ends, which lost 3 bases and 6 bases, there was a span of 15 bases. This CDR3 spans 13 amino acids.

This sequence joins TRBV18 and TRBJ2-7; D is possibly TRBD1 or TRBD2 (7 bases each). CDR1 is KGHSH, CDR2 LQKENI, per germline. The CDR3 spans 17 residues. Trimming stripped 1 base from V and 5 bases from J, with 21 bases between. The CDR3 here is CASSPLDREGGWNEQYF. For the CDR3, the DNA is TGTGCCAGCTCACCACTAGACAGGGAGGGCGGGTGGAACGAGCAGTACTTC.

This chain uses TRBV19 with TRBJ1-4; possible D gene TRBD1, 6 bases. This CDR3 has 14 amino acids. CDR1 is LNHDA, CDR2 SQIVND, per germline (reference sequence). V was clipped by 6 bases and J by 3 bases, with 11 bases between them. For the CDR3, the DNA is TGTGCCAGTAGCCGACAGGAACCTAATGAAAAACTGTTTTTT. Translation: CASSRQEPNEKLFF.

The chain has TRBV27 and TRBJ1-4; D is ambiguous. Trimming stripped 5 bases from V and 5 bases from J, with 15 bases between. This CDR3 has 15 amino acids. Germline V CDR1 and CDR2: MNHEY, SMNVEV (reference sequence). The CDR3 protein is CASSTDRRRNEKLFF. CDR3 sequence (DNA): TGTGCCAGCAGTACCGACCGGAGAAGAAATGAAAAACTGTTTTTT. The full variable domain, rest sourced from reference TRBV27 and TRBJ1-4, is EAQVTQNPRYLITVTGKKLTVTCSQNMNHEYMSWYRQDPGLGLRQIYYSMNVEVTDKGDVPEGYKVSRKEKRNFPLILESPSPNQTSLYFCASSTDRRRNEKLFFGSGTQLSVL.

The chain recombines TRBV10-3 with TRBJ2-5, with 11 bases matching TRBD2. V trimming: 6 bases; J trimming: 4 bases; junction bases outside the gene matches: 7. The CDR3 covers 15 residues. The V gene's germline CDR1 is ENHRY and CDR2 SYGVKD. The CDR3 region has the DNA TGTGCCATCAGCCTAGGGACTAGCGGAGGAGAGACCCAGTACTTC. Its protein is CAISLGTSGGETQYF.

This clone was observed a few times. The chain has TRBV28 and TRBJ2-1, with D possibly called TRBD1 or TRBD2 (5 bases each). This CDR3 contains 13 residues. Germline-derived CDR1 and CDR2 are MDHEN and SYDVKM. Trimming shortened V by 5 bases and J by 1 base, and 6 bases separated the two germline ends. CDR3 in amino acids: CASSGGSYNEQFF. The CDR3 nucleotides are TGTGCCAGCAGTGGGGGTTCCTACAATGAGCAGTTCTTC.